The sequence of this TCR beta chain was determined in a study of blood T cell repertoires in COVID-19. V lost 6 bases to trimming and J lost 6 bases; unmatched junction nucleotides: 3. The CDR3 length is 13 residues. Germline V gene sequence: CDR1 SNHLY, CDR2 FYNNEI. Participants spanned ages about 18 to 90 years and resided in fewer than 30 US areas. How the authors handled the data: Reference gene primers were amplified, and this amplification served to estimate nucleated cell counts. Repertoires were generated with immunoSEQ multiplex PCR, while TCRdb's copy carries only in-frame clones and drops some. V, J and clone size reflect that table, while D and trimming were determined from the DNA. Seen here are roughly 150,000 clones, over 80% observed once, and the top ten hold roughly 5.6%.

This TCR was sampled from a man between 65 and 85 years old who had been exposed to COVID-19. J is TRBJ1-5 and V is TRBV2, with 9 bases fitting TRBD1. The sequencing input was PBMCs or T cells enriched from blood (not recorded which). CDR3 residues: CASSTGGVQPQHF. CDR3 nucleotide sequence: TGTGCCAGCAGCACAGGGGGCGTTCAGCCCCAGCATTTT.